Presented here are 8 T cell receptor beta chains from one specimen sequenced in a study of T cell repertoires in cytomegalovirus infection (dated 2019 in TCRdb). These receptors' targets are unknown. Sample treatment or condition, as interpreted from the label and publication: in vitro stimulation with specific CMV peptide epitopes to enrich CMV-specific T cells. The instrument was an Illumina HiSeq 1500. The public reads were run again by TCRdb, first through fastp at Q25 and then through MiXCR, and only productive beta chains were kept. A single entry per CDR3 protein holds the most common genes and DNA from its merged rows. This sample lists about a million distinct CDR3 sequences; roughly 30% were detected once. The ten biggest clones cover under 15% of the sample. The specimen was cultured CD8+ T cells from PBMCs, collected from culture after CMV antigen stimulation. These receptors all come from a human donor in good health (CMV status not recorded). Some clones in this sample may be carry-over from other donors' samples.

This clonotype was observed a few times. The chain uses TRBV7-9 and TRBJ1-2; D is ambiguous. V lost 5 bases and J lost 8, with 6 bases in between. CDR1 and CDR2 (germline): SEHNR, FQNEAQ (reference sequence). CDR3 length: 10 residues. The CDR3 here is CASSRGGYTF. CDR3 coding DNA: TGTGCCAGCAGCCGGGGAGGCTACACCTTC.

In nucleotides, the CDR3 is TGTGCCATCAGTGAGTCGGAAGGGCTTCCCGAGCAGTACTTC. As protein: CAISESEGLPEQYF. The V and J genes are TRBV10-3 and TRBJ2-7; D unclear. CDR3 size: 14 residues. CDR1 and CDR2 (germline): ENHRY, SYGVKD. V lost 0 bases, J lost 6 bases, and 12 bases lay in between.

The rearrangement joins TRBV5-6 to TRBJ2-2, with 10 bases identical to TRBD2. The CDR3 spans 17 residues. Germline V gene sequence: CDR1 SGHDT, CDR2 YYEEEE. V shed 4 bases, J shed 3 bases, and the junction held 9 bases outside the gene matches. CDR3 protein: CASSATLAGYDTGELFF. DNA for the CDR3: TGTGCCAGCAGCGCTACACTAGCGGGGTACGACACCGGGGAGCTGTTTTTT.

This clonotype appeared a few times. The V call is TRBV13, the J call TRBJ1-1; no firm D call. CDR3 length: 16 residues. Germline CDR1 and CDR2: PRHDT and FYEKMQ (reference sequence). V was shortened by 0 bases and J by 4 bases, with 15 bases between the two germline ends. The CDR3 spells CASSLGRRGPGTEAFF. The DNA of the CDR3 is TGTGCCAGCAGCTTAGGCCGACGAGGGCCTGGCACTGAAGCTTTCTTT.

This clonotype has only a few counts. The chain joins TRBV25-1 to TRBJ2-7; D gene ambiguous. From germline, CDR1 is MGHDK and CDR2 SYGVNS. The CDR3 totals 12 residues. The germline V and J ends were trimmed by 4 bases and 2 bases, with 6 bases remaining between them. CDR3 DNA sequence: TGTGCCAGCAGTGGGCCCCCCTACGAGCAGTACTTC. It encodes CASSGPPYEQYF.

This rearrangement joins TRBV29-1 to TRBJ2-1; 11 bases are a match to TRBD1. The CDR3 totals 19 residues. The J segment lost 10 bases and the V segment lost 3 bases, leaving 23 bases of the junction unmatched. Germline values: CDR1 SQVTM, CDR2 ANQGSEA. The CDR3 DNA reads TGCAGCGTTGAGGGACAGGGGGAAAACGGTCTTTGGGTTACGTCGGAGCAGTTCTTC. This sequence encodes CSVEGQGENGLWVTSEQFF.

This clonotype was seen more than once but under ten times. The J gene is TRBJ1-1, the V gene TRBV19; D perhaps matches TRBD1 (5 bases). CDR1 and CDR2 (germline): LNHDA, SQIVND (reference sequence). CDR3 size: 11 residues. Trimming pared 10 bases from V and 4 bases from J, leaving 10 bases between. CDR3 in amino acids: CAIRRGTEAFF. In nucleotides, the CDR3 is TGTGCCATTCGGAGGGGCACTGAAGCTTTCTTT.

The gene calls are TRBV29-1 and TRBJ1-1; TRBD1 agrees at 9 bases. The germline CDR1 and CDR2 sequences are SQVTM and ANQGSEA. This CDR3 has 12 residues. Trimming took 6 bases from V and 6 from J; bases not matched to a gene: 5. The CDR3, as DNA: TGCAGCGTACCCCGGGACAGGGCTGAAGCTTTCTTT. Translation gives CSVPRDRAEAFF.